The clone carrying this TCR beta chain has only a few counts. The sample comes from a study of blood T cells in healthy people across ages. Through a sample-barcoded 5' primer and a J-beta primer mix, a second PCR was run for roughly 6 to 12 cycles. Each CDR3 protein gets one entry after TCRdb re-called the 5' RACE reads with MiXCR. This repertoire shows approximately 780,000 distinct CDR3 sequences, 20% to 30% found once; its top ten account for approximately 2.9%. The data were also submitted as part of a second study, on T cells of mothers and their children. As that study records: Sequencing returned over 9 million TCR beta CDR3 reads per mother and 2.5 million to 3 million per child.

The clonotype was recovered from a boy under 18 in good health. Sequencing input: blood.

The CDR3 coding sequence is TGTGCCAGTAGTATCGGATCTAGCGGGGGCCACTACGAGCAGTACTTC. Encoded protein: CASSIGSSGGHYEQYF. The rearrangement links TRBV19 to TRBJ2-5; 10 bases agree with TRBD2. Near its end, the DNA agrees better with TRBJ2-7, so the J call may be wrong. Germline lookup yields CDR1 LNHDA and CDR2 SQIVND (reference sequence). The CDR3 is 16 residues long.